This T cell receptor (beta chain) was profiled in a study of cytomegalovirus exposure and HLA in healthy donors. Study context: Unique TCRs from HLA-typed donors, 70 million to 100 million of them, were held in an early data release.

With regard to this clone: Its antigen is as yet unknown.

PCR employed 60 Vbeta and 13 Jbeta primers. Assay: immunoSEQ multiplex PCR; the TCRdb copy retains only in-frame clones and omits some. Among approximately 120,000 clones listed, about 86% were seen once. Study results and limitations: A missense variant in DCLRE1C was later tied to TCR beta V- and J-gene trimming. Cytomegalovirus status, reportedly, was diagnosed with high specificity and sensitivity by the classifier.

The V and J ends lost 3 bases and 1 base respectively, with 12 bases between them. Germline CDR1 is SGHVS and CDR2 is FQNEAQ. This CDR3 has 15 residues. The sequence was obtained from a woman in her twenties or thirties in good health and CMV-seronegative. The sample taken for sequencing was PBMCs. This chain links TRBV7-8 with TRBJ1-1, with D tentatively TRBD1 (6 bases). The CDR3 sequence is CASSFKWTANTEAFF. The CDR3 DNA follows: TGTGCCAGCAGCTTCAAGTGGACAGCGAACACTGAAGCTTTCTTT.